A selection of T cell receptor beta chains follows, all from one sample in a study of blood T cell repertoires in COVID-19. Generated by immunoSEQ multiplex PCR, the TCRdb table keeps only in-frame clones and is missing some. The sample holds over 80,000 clones; 80% are singletons and the top ten take 10%. The sequencing sample was made of peripheral blood. The receptor source for this set is an older woman with acute or convalescent COVID-19. Both conserved end residues are part of each CDR3. Each record gives: D gene, clone size, J gene, V gene, CDR3 protein, CDR3 DNA. D genes are given only for firm matches. Not all rows give a size; the values are once, few, many and, for expanded clones, a class.

d_gene: .; abundance: once; j_gene: TRBJ2-5; v_gene: TRBV7-2; CDR3aa: CASSLDSGQETQYF; CDR3nt: TGTGCCAGCAGCTTGGACTCAGGACAAGAGACCCAGTACTTC
d_gene: .; abundance: once; j_gene: TRBJ1-2; v_gene: TRBV5-4; CDR3aa: CASSLEAGHYGYTF; CDR3nt: TGTGCCAGCAGCTTGGAGGCAGGCCACTATGGCTACACCTTC
d_gene: .; abundance: .; j_gene: TRBJ1-2; v_gene: TRBV19; CDR3aa: CASSSQGDLYGYTF; CDR3nt: TGTGCCAGTAGTTCACAAGGAGATCTCTATGGCTACACCTTC
d_gene: .; abundance: .; j_gene: TRBJ1-4; v_gene: TRBV15; CDR3aa: CATASGGRDEKLFF; CDR3nt: TGTGCCACCGCCTCCGGGGGGCGAGATGAAAAACTGTTTTTT
d_gene: TRBD1; abundance: once; j_gene: TRBJ1-2; v_gene: TRBV18; CDR3aa: CASSPGQGGVYGYTF; CDR3nt: TGTGCCAGCTCACCTGGACAGGGTGGAGTCTATGGCTACACCTTC
d_gene: TRBD1; abundance: few; j_gene: TRBJ1-3; v_gene: TRBV19; CDR3aa: CASSVPNRGQVGNTIYF; CDR3nt: TGTGCCAGTAGTGTCCCCAACAGGGGACAAGTAGGTAACACCATATATTTT
d_gene: .; abundance: .; j_gene: TRBJ1-5; v_gene: TRBV19; CDR3aa: CASSIDVYSNQPQHF; CDR3nt: TGTGCCAGTAGTATAGACGTCTATAGCAATCAGCCCCAGCATTTT
d_gene: .; abundance: .; j_gene: TRBJ1-1; v_gene: TRBV19; CDR3aa: CASSIAGNMNTEAFF; CDR3nt: TGTGCCAGTAGTATCGCAGGTAACATGAACACTGAAGCTTTCTTT
d_gene: TRBD1; abundance: .; j_gene: TRBJ2-2; v_gene: TRBV19; CDR3aa: CASSSPGQGGTGELFF; CDR3nt: TGTGCCAGTAGTTCTCCGGGACAGGGGGGGACCGGGGAGCTGTTTTTT
d_gene: .; abundance: few; j_gene: TRBJ1-5; v_gene: TRBV30; CDR3aa: CAWSRLNQPQHF; CDR3nt: TGTGCCTGGAGTCGGTTAAATCAGCCCCAGCATTTT
d_gene: .; abundance: .; j_gene: TRBJ1-5; v_gene: TRBV5-1; CDR3aa: CASSAGTGESNQPQHF; CDR3nt: TGCGCCAGCAGCGCCGGAACAGGAGAAAGCAATCAGCCCCAGCATTTT
d_gene: .; abundance: .; j_gene: TRBJ2-5; v_gene: TRBV18; CDR3aa: CASSPKETQYF; CDR3nt: TGTGCCAGCTCACCTAAAGAGACCCAGTACTTC
d_gene: .; abundance: .; j_gene: TRBJ1-2; v_gene: TRBV11-2; CDR3aa: CASSLDHREGGYTF; CDR3nt: TGTGCCAGCAGCTTAGATCACAGGGAAGGCGGCTACACCTTC
d_gene: TRBD1; abundance: .; j_gene: TRBJ2-7; v_gene: TRBV6-5; CDR3aa: CASSRETGGSYEQYF; CDR3nt: TGTGCCAGCAGCCGGGAGACAGGGGGCTCCTACGAGCAGTACTTC
d_gene: .; abundance: .; j_gene: TRBJ1-3; v_gene: TRBV5-1; CDR3aa: CASSFEGGAAGNTIYF; CDR3nt: TGCGCCAGCAGCTTCGAAGGGGGGGCGGCTGGAAACACCATATATTTT
d_gene: .; abundance: .; j_gene: TRBJ1-2; v_gene: TRBV2; CDR3aa: CASSELRGYGYTF; CDR3nt: TGTGCCAGCAGTGAACTAAGGGGCTATGGCTACACCTTC
d_gene: TRBD1; abundance: .; j_gene: TRBJ2-2; v_gene: TRBV30; CDR3aa: CAWSVGQGANSGELFF; CDR3nt: TGTGCCTGGAGTGTGGGACAGGGGGCGAATAGCGGGGAGCTGTTTTTT
d_gene: .; abundance: few; j_gene: TRBJ2-6; v_gene: TRBV4-3; CDR3aa: CASSQKHQAGGANVLTF; CDR3nt: TGCGCCAGCAGCCAAAAACACCAGGCAGGTGGGGCCAACGTCCTGACTTTC
d_gene: .; abundance: .; j_gene: TRBJ1-2; v_gene: TRBV28; CDR3aa: CASSPQGPYGYTF; CDR3nt: TGTGCCAGCAGTCCTCAGGGGCCCTATGGCTACACCTTC
d_gene: .; abundance: .; j_gene: TRBJ1-3; v_gene: TRBV9; CDR3aa: CASSVGGGTGNTIYF; CDR3nt: TGTGCCAGCAGCGTAGGGGGCGGAACTGGAAACACCATATATTTT
d_gene: .; abundance: .; j_gene: TRBJ2-2; v_gene: TRBV2; CDR3aa: CASSELRANTGELFF; CDR3nt: TGTGCCAGCAGTGAGTTGAGGGCGAACACCGGGGAGCTGTTTTTT
d_gene: .; abundance: few; j_gene: TRBJ2-5; v_gene: TRBV3-1/TRBV3-2; CDR3aa: CASSPGTSTQYF; CDR3nt: TGTGCCAGCAGCCCCGGGACTTCGACCCAGTACTTC
d_gene: .; abundance: .; j_gene: TRBJ1-5; v_gene: TRBV19; CDR3aa: CASSIVRGGQPQHF; CDR3nt: TGTGCCAGTAGTATAGTTAGGGGCGGTCAGCCCCAGCATTTT
d_gene: TRBD1; abundance: .; j_gene: TRBJ2-7; v_gene: TRBV7-6; CDR3aa: CASSLLSGDEGAREQYF; CDR3nt: TGTGCCAGCAGCTTATTATCCGGTGACGAGGGGGCCAGAGAGCAGTACTTC
d_gene: TRBD2; abundance: .; j_gene: TRBJ2-1; v_gene: TRBV7-9; CDR3aa: CASSIRLAGEQFF; CDR3nt: TGTGCCAGCAGCATTCGACTAGCTGGTGAGCAGTTCTTC
d_gene: .; abundance: few; j_gene: TRBJ1-4; v_gene: TRBV15; CDR3aa: CATRTGNEKLFF; CDR3nt: TGTGCCACCAGGACGGGTAATGAAAAACTGTTTTTT
d_gene: .; abundance: .; j_gene: TRBJ1-4; v_gene: TRBV11-2; CDR3aa: CASSLAIATNEKLFF; CDR3nt: TGTGCCAGCAGCTTAGCGATAGCAACTAATGAAAAACTGTTTTTT